This T cell receptor (beta chain) was identified in a study of blood T cell repertoires in COVID-19. Clones were sequenced by immunoSEQ multiplex PCR, and TCRdb holds only the in-frame ones, with some missing. Of 55,000 to 80,000 clones in the sample, around 89% were seen once. This CDR3 contains 13 residues. Trimming removed 8 bases at V and 1 base at J, with 11 bases between. CDR1 and CDR2 (germline): MNHEY, SVGAGI. This receptor was obtained from a man in his forties or fifties with acute or convalescent COVID-19. Source material: peripheral blood. This sequence joins TRBV6-5 and TRBJ1-1; tentative D call: TRBD1 (6 bases). CDR3 bases: TGTGCCAGCTCGACAGGAACGAACACTGAAGCTTTCTTT. It is translated as CASSTGTNTEAFF.